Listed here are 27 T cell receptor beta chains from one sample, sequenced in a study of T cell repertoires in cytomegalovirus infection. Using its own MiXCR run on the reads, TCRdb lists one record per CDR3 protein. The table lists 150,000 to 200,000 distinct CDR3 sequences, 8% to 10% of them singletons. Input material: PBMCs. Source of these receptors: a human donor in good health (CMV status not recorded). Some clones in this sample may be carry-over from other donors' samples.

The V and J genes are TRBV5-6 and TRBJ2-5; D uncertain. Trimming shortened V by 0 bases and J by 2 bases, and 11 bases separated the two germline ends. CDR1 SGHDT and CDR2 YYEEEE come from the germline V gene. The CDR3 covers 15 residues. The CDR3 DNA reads TGTGCCAGCAGCTTGGCCTTACAGCTTCAAGAGACCCAGTACTTC. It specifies CASSLALQLQETQYF.

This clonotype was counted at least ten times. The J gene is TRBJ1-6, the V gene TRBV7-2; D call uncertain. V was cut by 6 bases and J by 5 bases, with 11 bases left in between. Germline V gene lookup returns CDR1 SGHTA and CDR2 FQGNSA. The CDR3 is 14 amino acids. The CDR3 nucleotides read TGTGCCAGCAGTTCCAGACGGAATAATTCACCCCTCCACTTT. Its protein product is CASSSRRNNSPLHF.

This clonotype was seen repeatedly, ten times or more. In DNA form, the CDR3 reads TGTGCCAGCAGTTACTCCCTAGCGGGGGGCATGGATGAGCAGTTCTTC. It codes for CASSYSLAGGMDEQFF. The chain carries TRBV6-2 or TRBV6-3 and TRBJ2-1; 11 bases agree with TRBD2. The CDR3 consists of 16 residues. Germline values: CDR1 MNHEY, CDR2 SVGEGT. V gave up 0 bases and J gave up 8 bases; unmatched junction bases: 6.

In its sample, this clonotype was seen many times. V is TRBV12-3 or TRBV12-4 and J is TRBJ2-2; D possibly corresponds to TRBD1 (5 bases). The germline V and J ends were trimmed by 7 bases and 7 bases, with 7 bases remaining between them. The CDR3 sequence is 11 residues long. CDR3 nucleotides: TGTGCCAGCACAGGGATCGGGGAGCTGTTTTTT. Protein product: CASTGIGELFF.

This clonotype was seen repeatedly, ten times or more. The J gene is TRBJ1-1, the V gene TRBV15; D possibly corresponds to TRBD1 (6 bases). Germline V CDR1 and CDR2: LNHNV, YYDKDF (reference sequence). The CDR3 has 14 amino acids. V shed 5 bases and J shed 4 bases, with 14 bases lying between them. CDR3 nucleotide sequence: TGTGCCACCAGCCCTCCCGGACAGTCCACTGAAGCTTTCTTT. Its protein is CATSPPGQSTEAFF.

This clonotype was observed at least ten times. For the CDR3, the DNA is TGTGCCAGCAGCTTCGTTGGGACAGAAGTCTATGGCTACACCTTC. Its protein product is CASSFVGTEVYGYTF. The J gene is TRBJ1-2, the V gene TRBV7-2, with 7 bases identical to TRBD1. Germline V gives CDR1 SGHTA, CDR2 FQGNSA. The length of the CDR3 is 15 residues. The V segment lost 3 bases and the J segment 4 bases; nucleotides outside the gene matches: 8. The whole variable domain, filled in from reference TRBV7-2 and TRBJ1-2, reads GAGVSQSPSNKVTEKGKDVELRCDPISGHTALYWYRQSLGQGLEFLIYFQGNSAPDKSGLPSDRFSAERTGGSVSTLTIQRTQQEDSAVYLCASSFVGTEVYGYTFGSGTRLTVV.

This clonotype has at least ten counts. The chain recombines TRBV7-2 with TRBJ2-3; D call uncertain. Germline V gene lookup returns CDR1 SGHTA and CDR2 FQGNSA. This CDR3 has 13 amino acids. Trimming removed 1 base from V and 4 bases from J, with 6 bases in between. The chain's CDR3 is CASSLGVSDTQYF. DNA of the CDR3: TGTGCCAGCAGCTTAGGGGTGTCAGATACGCAGTATTTT.

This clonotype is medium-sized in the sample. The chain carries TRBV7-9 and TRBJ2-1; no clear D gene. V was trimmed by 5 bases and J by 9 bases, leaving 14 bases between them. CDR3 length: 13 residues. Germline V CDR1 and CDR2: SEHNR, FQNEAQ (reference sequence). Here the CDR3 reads CASSPRSNSEQFF. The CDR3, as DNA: TGTGCCAGCAGCCCGCGCAGCAACAGTGAGCAGTTCTTC.

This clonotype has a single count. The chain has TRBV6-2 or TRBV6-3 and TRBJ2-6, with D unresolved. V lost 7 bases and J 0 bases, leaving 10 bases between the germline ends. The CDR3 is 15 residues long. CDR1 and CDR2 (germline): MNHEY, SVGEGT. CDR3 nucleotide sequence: TGTGCCAGCATCAAACAGAACTCTGGGGCCAACGTCCTGACTTTC. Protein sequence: CASIKQNSGANVLTF.

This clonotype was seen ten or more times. The CDR3 nucleotides are TGTGCCAGCAGTGAAGTTATTGAGCAGTTCTTC. Translating it yields CASSEVIEQFF. The rearrangement uses TRBV2 and TRBJ2-1; D uncertain. The V gene lost 1 base and the J gene lost 9 bases, with 4 bases spanning the gap. Germline loops: CDR1 SNHLY, CDR2 FYNNEI. The CDR3 loop spans 11 amino acids.

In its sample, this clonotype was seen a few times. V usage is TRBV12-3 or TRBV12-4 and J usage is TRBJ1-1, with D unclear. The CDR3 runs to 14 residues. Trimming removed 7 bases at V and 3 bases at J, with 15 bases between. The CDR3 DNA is TGTGCCAGCAAACTCTCAAGTGGGGACACTGAAGCTTTCTTT. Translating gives CASKLSSGDTEAFF.

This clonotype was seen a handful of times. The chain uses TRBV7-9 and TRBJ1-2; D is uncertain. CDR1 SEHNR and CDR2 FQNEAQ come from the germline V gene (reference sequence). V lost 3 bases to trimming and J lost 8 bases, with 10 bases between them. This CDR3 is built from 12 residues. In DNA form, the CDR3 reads TGTGCCAGCAGCTTCAATTTGGAAGGCTACACCTTC. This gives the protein CASSFNLEGYTF.

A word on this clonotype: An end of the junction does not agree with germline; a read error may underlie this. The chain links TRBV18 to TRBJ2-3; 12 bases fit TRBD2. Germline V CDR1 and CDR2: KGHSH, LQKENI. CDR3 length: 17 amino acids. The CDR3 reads CVSSPSASGGAIGTQYF. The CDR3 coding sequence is TGTGTCAGCTCACCATCGGCTAGCGGGGGGGCCATTGGTACGCAGTATTTT.

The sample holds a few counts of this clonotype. The CDR3 protein is CSARSTGGASQPQHF. The CDR3 nucleotides are TGCAGTGCTAGATCCACAGGGGGCGCTTCCCAGCCCCAGCATTTT. The chain uses TRBV20-1 and TRBJ1-5; 9 positions agree with TRBD1. From germline, CDR1 is DFQATT and CDR2 SNEGSKA (reference sequence). The CDR3 totals 15 residues. The trim removed 2 bases at V and 7 bases at J, leaving 9 bases unmatched.

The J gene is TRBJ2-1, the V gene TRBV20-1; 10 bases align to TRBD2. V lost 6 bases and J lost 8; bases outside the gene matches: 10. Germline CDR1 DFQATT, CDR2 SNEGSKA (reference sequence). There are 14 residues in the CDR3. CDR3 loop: CSAPRTSGVYEQFF. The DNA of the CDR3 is TGCAGTGCACCGAGGACTAGCGGAGTCTATGAGCAGTTCTTC.

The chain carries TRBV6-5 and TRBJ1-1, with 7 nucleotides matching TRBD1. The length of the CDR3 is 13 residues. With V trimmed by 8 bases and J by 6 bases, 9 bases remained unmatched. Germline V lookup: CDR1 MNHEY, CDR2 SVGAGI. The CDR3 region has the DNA TGTGCCAGCGGGATGACAGGGTCCTCTGAAGCTTTCTTT. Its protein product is CASGMTGSSEAFF.

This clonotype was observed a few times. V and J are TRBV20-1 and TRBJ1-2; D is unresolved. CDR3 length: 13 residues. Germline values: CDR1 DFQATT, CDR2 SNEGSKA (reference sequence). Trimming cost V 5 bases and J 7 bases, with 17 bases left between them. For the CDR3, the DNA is TGCAGTGCTCGGAGAGAGGGTTTAACTGGCTACACCTTC. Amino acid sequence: CSARREGLTGYTF.

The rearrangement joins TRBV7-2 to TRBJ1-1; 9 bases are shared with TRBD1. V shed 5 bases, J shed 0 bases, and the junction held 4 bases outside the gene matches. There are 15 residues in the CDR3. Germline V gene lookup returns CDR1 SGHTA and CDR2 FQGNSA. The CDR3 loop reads CASSIRTGVNTEAFF. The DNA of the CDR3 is TGTGCCAGCAGCATCAGGACAGGGGTGAACACTGAAGCTTTCTTT. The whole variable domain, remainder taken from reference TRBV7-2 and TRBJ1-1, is GAGVSQSPSNKVTEKGKDVELRCDPISGHTALYWYRQSLGQGLEFLIYFQGNSAPDKSGLPSDRFSAERTGGSVSTLTIQRTQQEDSAVYLCASSIRTGVNTEAFFGQGTRLTVV.

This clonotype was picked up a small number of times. In nucleotides, the CDR3 is TGTGCCAGCAGTTCACTAGCTTCCCAAAACATTCAGTACTTC. Protein: CASSSLASQNIQYF. V usage is TRBV28 and J usage is TRBJ2-4; D is possibly TRBD2 (6 bases). Germline-derived CDR1 and CDR2 are MDHEN and SYDVKM. V lost 4 bases and J lost 5, with 12 bases in between. The CDR3 runs 14 residues. Using reference TRBV28 and TRBJ2-4 for the parts outside the CDR3, the full variable domain is DVKVTQSSRYLVKRTGEKVFLECVQDMDHENMFWYRQDPGLGLRLIYFSYDVKMKEKGDIPEGYSVSREKKERFSLILESASTNQTSMYLCASSSLASQNIQYFGAGTRLSVL.

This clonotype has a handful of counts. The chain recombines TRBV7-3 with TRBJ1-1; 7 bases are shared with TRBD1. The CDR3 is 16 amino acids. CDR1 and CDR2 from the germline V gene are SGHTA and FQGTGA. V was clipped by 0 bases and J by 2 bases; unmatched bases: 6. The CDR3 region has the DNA TGTGCCAGCAGCTTAACCGGGGGGACAGTTAACACTGAAGCTTTCTTT. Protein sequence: CASSLTGGTVNTEAFF.

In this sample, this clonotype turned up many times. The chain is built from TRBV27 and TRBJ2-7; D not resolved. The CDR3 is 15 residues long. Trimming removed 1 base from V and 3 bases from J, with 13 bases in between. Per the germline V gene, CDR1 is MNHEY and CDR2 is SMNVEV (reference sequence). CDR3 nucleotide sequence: TGTGCCAGCAGTTTATTTCCAGTCTTAGGCTACGAGCAGTACTTC. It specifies CASSLFPVLGYEQYF.

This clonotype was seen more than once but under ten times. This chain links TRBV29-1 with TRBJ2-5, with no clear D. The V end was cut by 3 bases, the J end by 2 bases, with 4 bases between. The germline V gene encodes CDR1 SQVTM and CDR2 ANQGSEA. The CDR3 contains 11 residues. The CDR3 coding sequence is TGCAGCGTTGACAGGCAAGAGACCCAGTACTTC. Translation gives CSVDRQETQYF.

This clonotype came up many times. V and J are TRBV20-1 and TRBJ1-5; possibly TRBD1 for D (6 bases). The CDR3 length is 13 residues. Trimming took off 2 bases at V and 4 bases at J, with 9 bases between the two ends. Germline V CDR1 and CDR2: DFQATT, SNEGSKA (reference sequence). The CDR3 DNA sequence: TGCAGTGCTAGACAGGACAGTAATCAGCCCCAGCATTTT. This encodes CSARQDSNQPQHF.

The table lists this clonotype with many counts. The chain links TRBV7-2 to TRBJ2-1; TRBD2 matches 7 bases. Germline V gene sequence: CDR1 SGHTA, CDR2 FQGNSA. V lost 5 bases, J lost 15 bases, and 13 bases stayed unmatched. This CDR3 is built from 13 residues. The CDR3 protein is CASSPPTSEVRFF. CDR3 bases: TGTGCCAGCAGCCCACCCACTAGCGAAGTCCGGTTCTTC.

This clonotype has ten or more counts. CDR3 DNA sequence: TGTGCCAGCAGCTTGGGACAGGGAGATGAAAAACTGTTTTTT. This translates into CASSLGQGDEKLFF. The rearrangement links TRBV7-2 to TRBJ1-4; 9 nucleotides line up with TRBD1. V gave up 3 bases and J gave up 6 bases; unmatched junction bases: 2. Germline V gives CDR1 SGHTA, CDR2 FQGNSA. This CDR3 is 14 amino acids long.

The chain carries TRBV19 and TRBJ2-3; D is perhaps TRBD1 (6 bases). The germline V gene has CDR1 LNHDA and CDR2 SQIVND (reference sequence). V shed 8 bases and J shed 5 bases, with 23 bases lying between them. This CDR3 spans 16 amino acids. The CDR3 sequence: CASPPVGAAYLDTQYF. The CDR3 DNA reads TGTGCCAGTCCACCTGTGGGGGCAGCTTATTTAGATACGCAGTATTTT.

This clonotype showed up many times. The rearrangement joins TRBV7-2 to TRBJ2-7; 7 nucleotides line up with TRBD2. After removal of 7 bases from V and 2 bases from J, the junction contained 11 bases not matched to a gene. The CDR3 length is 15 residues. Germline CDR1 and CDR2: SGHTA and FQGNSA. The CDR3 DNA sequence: TGTGCCAGCACCCTCGGGGGGTCGGGAACCTACGAGCAGTACTTC. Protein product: CASTLGGSGTYEQYF.